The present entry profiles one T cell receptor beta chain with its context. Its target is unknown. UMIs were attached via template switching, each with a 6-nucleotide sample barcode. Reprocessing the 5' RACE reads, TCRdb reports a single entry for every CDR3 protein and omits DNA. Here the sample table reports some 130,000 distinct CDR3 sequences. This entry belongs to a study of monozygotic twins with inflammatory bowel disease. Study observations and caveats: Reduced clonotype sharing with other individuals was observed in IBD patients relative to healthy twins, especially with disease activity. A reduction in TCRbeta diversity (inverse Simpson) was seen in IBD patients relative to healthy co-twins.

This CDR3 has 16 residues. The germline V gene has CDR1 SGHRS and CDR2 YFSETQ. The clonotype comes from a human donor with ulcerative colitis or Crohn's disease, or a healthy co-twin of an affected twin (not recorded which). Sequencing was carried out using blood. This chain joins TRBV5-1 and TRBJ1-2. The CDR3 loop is CASSLAGVPGPRGYTF.